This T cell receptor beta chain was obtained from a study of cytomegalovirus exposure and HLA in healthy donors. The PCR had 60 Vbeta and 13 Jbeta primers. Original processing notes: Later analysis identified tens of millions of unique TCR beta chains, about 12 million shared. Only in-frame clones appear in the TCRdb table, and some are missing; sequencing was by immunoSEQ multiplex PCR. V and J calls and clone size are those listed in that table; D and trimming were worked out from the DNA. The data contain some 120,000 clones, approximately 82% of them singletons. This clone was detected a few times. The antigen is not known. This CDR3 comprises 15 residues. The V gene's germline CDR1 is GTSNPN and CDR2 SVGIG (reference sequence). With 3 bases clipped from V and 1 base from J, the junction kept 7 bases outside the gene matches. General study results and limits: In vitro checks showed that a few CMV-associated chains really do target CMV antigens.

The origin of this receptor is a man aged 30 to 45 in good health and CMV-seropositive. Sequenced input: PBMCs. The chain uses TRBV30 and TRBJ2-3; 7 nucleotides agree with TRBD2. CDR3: CAWSWGGSGTDTQYF. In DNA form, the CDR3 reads TGTGCCTGGAGCTGGGGGGGATCTGGCACAGATACGCAGTATTTT.